This TCR beta chain was found in a study of T-cell memory formation after mild COVID-19. J was trimmed by 4 bases and V by 8 bases; bases with no gene match: 5. The CDR3 runs to 13 residues. Germline V gene lookup returns CDR1 SEHNR and CDR2 FQNEAQ (reference sequence). Concerning this clonotype itself: The antigen remains unidentified.

TCR alpha and TCR beta cDNA libraries carrying sample barcodes and UMIs were produced by 5'RACE using constant-segment primers. In TCRdb, the 5' RACE reads were re-called with MiXCR into one record per CDR3 protein. The sample yields roughly 510,000 distinct CDR3 sequences, approximately 15% seen once. Study outcomes and limitations: The study detected some responding clones in pre-infection memory, suggesting cross-reactive memory joined. Specificity for SARS-CoV-2 was not confirmed among the second-wave clones peaking on day 37.

The source is an adult woman who had mild COVID-19 (a few samples of this study predate the infection). Cell type and time point are not known. The sample was PBMCs or a T cell subset sorted from them (not recorded which). The J gene is TRBJ2-1, the V gene TRBV7-9; TRBD1 matches at 7 bases. The CDR3 DNA follows: TGTGCCAGCTTGTTACAGGGGTACAATGAGCAGTTCTTC. Translation gives CASLLQGYNEQFF.